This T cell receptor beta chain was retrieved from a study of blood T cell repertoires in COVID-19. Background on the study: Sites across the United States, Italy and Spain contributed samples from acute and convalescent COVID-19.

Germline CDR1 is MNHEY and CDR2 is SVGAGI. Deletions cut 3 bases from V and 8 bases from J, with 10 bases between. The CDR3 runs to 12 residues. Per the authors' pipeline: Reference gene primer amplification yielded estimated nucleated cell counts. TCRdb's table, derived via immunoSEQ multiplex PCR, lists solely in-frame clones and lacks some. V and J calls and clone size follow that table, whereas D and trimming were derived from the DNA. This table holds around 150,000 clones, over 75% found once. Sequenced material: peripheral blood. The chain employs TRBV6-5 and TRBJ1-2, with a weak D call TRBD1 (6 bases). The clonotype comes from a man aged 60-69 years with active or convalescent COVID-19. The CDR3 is CASSYRQGGYTF. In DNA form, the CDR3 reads TGTGCCAGCAGTTATAGGCAGGGGGGCTACACCTTC.